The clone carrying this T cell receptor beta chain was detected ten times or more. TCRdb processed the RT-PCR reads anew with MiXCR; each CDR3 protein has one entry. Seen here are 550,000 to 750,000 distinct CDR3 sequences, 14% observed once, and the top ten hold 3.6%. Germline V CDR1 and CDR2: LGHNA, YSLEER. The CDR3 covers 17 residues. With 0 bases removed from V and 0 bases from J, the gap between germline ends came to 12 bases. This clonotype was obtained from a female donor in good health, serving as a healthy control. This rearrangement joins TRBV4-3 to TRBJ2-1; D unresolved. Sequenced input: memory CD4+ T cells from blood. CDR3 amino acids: CASSQDVAESSYNEQFF. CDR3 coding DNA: TGCGCCAGCAGCCAAGATGTGGCGGAGAGCTCCTACAATGAGCAGTTCTTC.